This TCR beta chain was sequenced for a study of post-analysis software for immune sequencing data. Across the study: Disease trajectories encompassed relapsing-remitting, secondary progressive and progressive-relapsing multiple sclerosis.

cDNA libraries for TCR beta contained unique molecular identifiers. Approximately 450,000 cDNA molecules were recovered from an input of about 1 to 10 million T cells. TCRdb analysed the PCR reads with MiXCR anew, one entry per CDR3 protein. The data contain about 400,000 distinct CDR3 sequences, approximately 38% of them seen just once; the ten biggest clones take up roughly 12%. Study-wide results and limits: With TRBV5-6, TRBV5-1 and TRBV20-1 included, about five TRBV segments were more frequent in patients than in controls. Relative to controls, patients with multiple sclerosis showed significantly lower normalized Chao1 diversity.

Trimming removed 8 bases from V and 4 bases from J, with 12 bases in between. Germline values: CDR1 SGHNT, CDR2 YYREEE (reference sequence). CDR3 length equals 12 residues. This clonotype was observed a handful of times. No antigen is known for it. Sequenced input: blood. V and J are TRBV5-4 and TRBJ2-5; D ambiguous. The sequence came from a girl aged 5-17 years with multiple sclerosis. CDR3 protein: CASSDFLETQYF. In DNA form, the CDR3 reads TGTGCCAGTTCAGATTTTTTAGAGACCCAGTACTTC.